This TCR beta chain emerged from a study of shared clonotypes between healthy human individuals. Germline CDR1 is ENHRY and CDR2 is SYGVKD. Trimming stripped 10 bases from V and 8 bases from J, with 14 bases between. The CDR3 runs to 11 residues. The table came from immunoSEQ multiplex PCR; TCRdb's copy has only in-frame clones and leaves some out. The table lists around 700,000 clones, about 90% of them singletons. Terminally differentiated effector memory CD45RA+ cells were excluded from the naive CD8 cells, which were CD45RO-negative and positively selected for CCR7. This TCR derives from a man in his thirties or forties in good health. Sequenced input: naive CD8+ T cells sorted from blood. V and J are TRBV10-3 and TRBJ1-1; the D gene is possibly TRBD1 (5 bases). In DNA, the CDR3 is TGTGCCACCCAGACGGGGGAAGAAGCTTTCTTT. This codes for CATQTGEEAFF.